Below, 19 T cell receptor beta chains from the same sample are listed, as sequenced in a study of blood T cell repertoires in COVID-19. Sequencing used immunoSEQ multiplex PCR; TCRdb keeps in-frame clones, though not all of them. The sample includes roughly 110,000 clones, approximately 80% seen only once; the top ten take more than 13%. The sequencing sample was made of peripheral blood. These receptor sequences come from a woman in her sixties or seventies with acute or convalescent COVID-19.

This chain joins TRBV4-2 and TRBJ2-7; TRBD2 matches at 9 bases. This CDR3 region has 18 residues. V was pared by 1 base and J by 3 bases, with 13 bases of the junction left unmatched. Germline CDR1 and CDR2: LGHNA and YNFKEQ. CDR3 nucleotide sequence: TGTGCCAGCAGCCAAGGGTTAGGGCTAGCGGGGACAAACTACGAGCAGTACTTC. It is translated as CASSQGLGLAGTNYEQYF.

This clone turned up a few times. The gene calls are TRBV6-4 and TRBJ1-2, with D possibly being TRBD1 (6 bases). There are 13 residues in the CDR3. Germline CDR1 MRHNA, CDR2 SNTAGT. V lost 4 bases and J 2 bases, leaving 8 bases between the germline ends. In DNA, the CDR3 is TGTGCCAGCAGTGTCGGACAGAACTATGGCTACACCTTC. Amino acids: CASSVGQNYGYTF.

The chain couples TRBV3-1 (or the pseudogene TRBV3-2) to TRBJ1-6; 7 positions match TRBD1. The CDR3 consists of 16 residues. V dropped 6 bases and J dropped 0; count of bases not matched to a gene: 5. CDR1 LGHDT and CDR2 YNNKEL come from the germline V gene (reference sequence). CDR3 DNA sequence: TGTGCCAGCAGACACAGGGGTAGCTCCTATAATTCACCCCTCCACTTT. Protein sequence: CASRHRGSSYNSPLHF.

This clone was counted a few times. The chain employs TRBV6-6 and TRBJ2-1; 9 bases are shared with TRBD1. Germline CDR1 reads MNHNY; CDR2 reads SVGAGI (reference sequence). The J segment lost 9 bases and the V segment lost 8 bases, leaving 17 bases of the junction unmatched. This CDR3 region has 16 residues. CDR3 region: CASLDPGQGSRGEQFF. CDR3 DNA: TGTGCCAGCCTAGATCCGGGACAGGGTAGCCGGGGTGAGCAGTTCTTC.

V is TRBV5-1 and J is TRBJ1-4; 7 bases are a match to TRBD1. The germline V gene encodes CDR1 SGHRS and CDR2 YFSETQ. V shed 2 bases and J 8 bases; nucleotides not matched to a gene: 9. The CDR3 sequence is 15 residues long. CDR3 loop: CASSFTGELSEKLFF. CDR3 in DNA: TGCGCCAGCAGCTTTACAGGGGAGTTAAGCGAAAAACTGTTTTTT.

For this clone: The junction differs from germline at one of its ends, possibly a read error. The chain combines TRBV19 with TRBJ1-1; TRBD1 matches 9 bases. There are 13 residues in the CDR3. The germline gives CDR1 LNHDA, CDR2 SQIVND (reference sequence). In DNA, the CDR3 is TGTGCCAGCCGCCGGGACAGGGAGTATGAAGTTTTCTTT. Translating gives CASRRDREYEVFF.

J is TRBJ2-7 and V is TRBV6-5; TRBD2 matches 7 bases. V lost 10 bases and J lost 2; bases outside the gene matches: 8. CDR1 is MNHEY and CDR2 is SVGAGI in the germline V gene. CDR3 length: 13 residues. CDR3 sequence reads: CATATSRTYEQYF. CDR3 nucleotide sequence: TGTGCCACCGCGACTAGCCGTACCTACGAGCAGTACTTC.

The chain uses TRBV27 and TRBJ2-7; 7 bases agree with TRBD1. Germline CDR1 is MNHEY and CDR2 is SMNVEV (reference sequence). The V and J ends lost 4 bases and 6 bases, in that order; junction bases with no gene match: 9. This CDR3 spans 14 amino acids. As DNA, the CDR3 is TGTGCCAGCAGTTCCCACCAGACAGGGCCCGAGCAGTACTTC. Translating it yields CASSSHQTGPEQYF.

This clone was seen only once. The chain combines TRBV7-8 with TRBJ1-5; tentative D call: TRBD1 (5 bases). From germline, CDR1 is SGHVS and CDR2 FQNEAQ. The CDR3 runs 15 residues. V was pared by 2 bases and J by 3 bases, with 11 bases between. CDR3 sequence (DNA): TGTGCCAGCAGCTTATGGTGGGGGGACAATCAGCCCCAGCATTTT. It is translated as CASSLWWGDNQPQHF.

This chain links TRBV2 with TRBJ2-5; 7 nucleotides agree with TRBD1. The V segment lost 6 bases and the J segment 9 bases; nucleotides outside the gene matches: 10. The CDR3 sequence is 13 residues long. Germline loops: CDR1 SNHLY, CDR2 FYNNEI. DNA for the CDR3: TGTGCCAGCAGCTCTGACAGGGATAAGGCCCAGTACTTC. Its protein product is CASSSDRDKAQYF. The full variable domain, with the rest looked up from reference TRBV2 and TRBJ2-5, is EPEVTQTPSHQVTQMGQEVILRCVPISNHLYFYWYRQILGQKVEFLVSFYNNEISEKSEIFDDQFSVERPDGSNFTLKIRSTKLEDSAMYFCASSSDRDKAQYFGPGTRLLVL.

The chain joins TRBV28 to TRBJ1-4; D is possibly TRBD1 (6 bases). The germline CDR1 and CDR2 sequences are MDHEN and SYDVKM. The CDR3 has 15 residues. V was cut by 4 bases and J by 2 bases, with 11 bases left in between. Here the CDR3 DNA reads TGTGCCAGCAGTTCGCGGGGGCGGACTAATGAAAAACTGTTTTTT. It codes for CASSSRGRTNEKLFF.

The chain links TRBV28 to TRBJ1-1; no clear D. The CDR3 spans 14 residues. The germline V gene has CDR1 MDHEN and CDR2 SYDVKM. The germline V and J ends were trimmed by 3 bases and 0 bases, with 8 bases remaining between them. The CDR3 coding sequence is TGTGCCAGCAGTTTGTACAGTATGAACACTGAAGCTTTCTTT. Protein product: CASSLYSMNTEAFF.

This clone was picked up a small number of times. This chain joins TRBV19 and TRBJ2-1; D is unresolved. The germline V and J ends were trimmed by 5 bases and 10 bases, with 15 bases remaining between them. The CDR3 totals 13 residues. Germline CDR1 LNHDA, CDR2 SQIVND (reference sequence). This chain's CDR3 is CASSPTPSLEQFF. For the CDR3, the DNA is TGTGCCAGTAGTCCAACTCCGTCATTAGAGCAGTTCTTC. The full variable domain, rest sourced from reference TRBV19 and TRBJ2-1, is DGGITQSPKYLFRKEGQNVTLSCEQNLNHDAMYWYRQDPGQGLRLIYYSQIVNDFQKGDIAEGYSVSREKKESFPLTVTSAQKNPTAFYLCASSPTPSLEQFFGPGTRLTVL.

The V gene is TRBV5-1, the J gene TRBJ1-6; 8 nucleotides line up with TRBD1. The CDR3 spans 15 residues. CDR1 is SGHRS, CDR2 YFSETQ, per germline. With 3 bases clipped from V and 9 bases from J, the junction kept 8 bases outside the gene matches. CDR3 protein: CASSYPGGAGSPLHF. The DNA for the CDR3 is TGCGCCAGCAGCTACCCAGGGGGCGCAGGTTCACCCCTCCACTTT.

The chain uses TRBV9 and TRBJ1-6, with TRBD1 as a possible D gene (6 bases). Trimming stripped 0 bases from V and 6 bases from J, with 10 bases between. Looked up from germline, CDR1 is SGDLS and CDR2 is YYNGEE. CDR3 size: 15 residues. The CDR3 DNA is TGTGCCAGCAGCGTAGGGACAGCCTTTAATTCACCCCTCCACTTT. This translates into CASSVGTAFNSPLHF.

CDR3 in DNA: TGTGCCAGCAGTGAAGGACAGGTTGAAGCTTTCTTT. It encodes CASSEGQVEAFF. V gene TRBV2 combines with J gene TRBJ1-1, with D maybe TRBD1 (6 bases). V dropped 1 base and J dropped 7 bases, with 7 bases sitting between them. The CDR3 extends over 12 amino acids. Germline V lookup: CDR1 SNHLY, CDR2 FYNNEI. Variable domain in full (rest from reference TRBV2 and TRBJ1-1): EPEVTQTPSHQVTQMGQEVILRCVPISNHLYFYWYRQILGQKVEFLVSFYNNEISEKSEIFDDQFSVERPDGSNFTLKIRSTKLEDSAMYFCASSEGQVEAFFGQGTRLTVV.

This chain links TRBV6-5 with TRBJ2-1; TRBD1 is a possible D gene (6 bases). The CDR3 spans 15 residues. CDR1 is MNHEY and CDR2 is SVGAGI in the germline V gene. Trimming shortened V by 5 bases and J by 1 base, and 12 bases separated the two germline ends. The CDR3 DNA is TGTGCCAGCAGTCGGAGAGGGGGATCCTACAATGAGCAGTTCTTC. Its protein product is CASSRRGGSYNEQFF.

The J gene is TRBJ2-1, the V gene TRBV27, with TRBD2 as a possible D gene (6 bases). Germline CDR1 reads MNHEY; CDR2 reads SMNVEV (reference sequence). Trimming left V 3 bases short and J 6 bases short, with 15 bases between. This CDR3 contains 15 residues. CDR3 in DNA: TGTGCCAGCAGTTTCTGGGACCAGCGGGTCAATGAGCAGTTCTTC. Translation gives CASSFWDQRVNEQFF.

There are a few counts of this clone. The CDR3 loop reads CASSEVISAWFPLHF. The CDR3 region has the DNA TGTGCCAGCAGTGAAGTAATCAGCGCCTGGTTTCCCCTCCACTTT. This rearrangement joins TRBV2 to TRBJ1-6, with D hard to call. This CDR3 has 15 amino acids. The germline gives CDR1 SNHLY, CDR2 FYNNEI. V was trimmed by 1 base and J by 13 bases, leaving 17 bases between them.